Each of the 14 T cell receptor beta chains below was sequenced from the same sample in a study of vaccination and CD4 T cells after COVID-19. Stated treatment: 10-day PBMC culture with coronavirus spike peptide pools or control peptides (ViraFEST assay). Scientists ran DNA taken from cultured CD4+ T cells through the Oncomine TCR Beta short-read assay for sequencing. TCRdb analysed the PCR reads with MiXCR anew, one entry per CDR3 protein. The sample consists of about 9,300 distinct CDR3 sequences, approximately 52% of them appearing once. These receptors' antigens are unknown. Sequencing was carried out using CD4+ T cells from blood, cultured in vitro. The receptor source for this set is a human donor who had recovered from COVID-19.

This clonotype qualifies as medium-sized (0.01 to 0.1%). The chain combines TRBV20-1 with TRBJ1-2; TRBD1 might be the D (5 bases). Germline CDR1 DFQATT, CDR2 SNEGSKA (reference sequence). Deletions cut 3 bases from V and 3 bases from J, with 11 bases between. The CDR3 spans 13 residues. CDR3 protein: CSASAQGHYGYTF. The CDR3 bases are TGCAGTGCTAGTGCCCAGGGTCACTATGGCTACACCTTC.

The V and J genes are TRBV7-2 and TRBJ1-2; the D gene is possibly TRBD1 (5 bases). The CDR3 sequence is 13 residues long. The V end was cut by 5 bases, the J end by 4 bases, with 11 bases between. Germline CDR1 and CDR2: SGHTA and FQGNSA. CDR3: CASSRSGPYGYTF. CDR3 nucleotides: TGTGCCAGCAGCAGATCAGGGCCCTATGGCTACACCTTC.

This clonotype is a singleton in its sample. V is TRBV28 and J is TRBJ1-5; 9 positions match TRBD1. Germline values: CDR1 MDHEN, CDR2 SYDVKM. The CDR3 covers 17 residues. Trimming cost V 3 bases and J 2 bases; bases outside gene matches: 8. In nucleotides, the CDR3 is TGTGCCAGCAGTTTCTACAGGACAGGGGATCGCAATCAGCCCCAGCATTTT. It is translated as CASSFYRTGDRNQPQHF.

In its sample, this clonotype was seen a few times. This rearrangement joins TRBV19 to TRBJ1-1; 9 bases are a match to TRBD1. Trimming removed 9 bases from V and 3 bases from J; junction bases left unmatched: 5. This CDR3 spans 13 amino acids. Germline-derived CDR1 and CDR2 are LNHDA and SQIVND (reference sequence). The CDR3 here is CASTGGEDTEAFF. Written as DNA, the CDR3 is TGTGCCAGCACAGGGGGCGAGGACACTGAAGCTTTCTTT.

V usage is TRBV20-1 and J usage is TRBJ2-1, with D possibly being TRBD1 or TRBD2 (5 bases each). The CDR3 loop spans 15 amino acids. The germline V and J ends were trimmed by 5 bases and 7 bases, with 21 bases remaining between them. Germline CDR1 and CDR2: DFQATT and SNEGSKA (reference sequence). The CDR3 bases are TGCAGTGCTGGGGGTGCCGAGGGAAGTAATAATGAGCAGTTCTTC. Translating it yields CSAGGAEGSNNEQFF.

This clonotype has only a few counts. A junction end diverges from the germline sequence, so it may reflect a read error. The chain employs TRBV6-2 or TRBV6-3 and TRBJ2-7, with D perhaps matching TRBD2 (5 bases). Germline-derived CDR1 and CDR2 are MNHEY and SVGEGT. This CDR3 is 12 amino acids long. In DNA, the CDR3 is TGTGCCAGCAGTTACTCGCTCGGGGTGTGGAGCTTC. The encoded protein is CASSYSLGVWSF.

V gene TRBV7-9 combines with J gene TRBJ2-7, with D maybe TRBD1 (6 bases). Trimming stripped 8 bases from V and 1 base from J, with 15 bases between. Germline V gives CDR1 SEHNR, CDR2 FQNEAQ (reference sequence). The CDR3 is made up of 14 amino acids. CDR3 amino acids: CASGGRDISYEQYF. CDR3 bases: TGTGCCAGCGGGGGTCGGGACATATCCTACGAGCAGTACTTC.

The gene calls are TRBV7-2 and TRBJ2-7, with 11 positions matching TRBD1. CDR1 SGHTA and CDR2 FQGNSA come from the germline V gene. This CDR3 region has 15 residues. V lost 4 bases and J lost 4; bases outside the gene matches: 6. The CDR3 DNA follows: TGTGCCAGCAGCTATGTGGGACAGGGGGATTACGAGCAGTACTTC. This codes for CASSYVGQGDYEQYF. Complete variable domain (other parts from reference TRBV7-2 and TRBJ2-7): GAGVSQSPSNKVTEKGKDVELRCDPISGHTALYWYRQSLGQGLEFLIYFQGNSAPDKSGLPSDRFSAERTGGSVSTLTIQRTQQEDSAVYLCASSYVGQGDYEQYFGPGTRLTVT.

This chain uses TRBV6-2 or TRBV6-3 with TRBJ2-3; 10 bases line up with TRBD2. The CDR3 extends over 15 amino acids. Trimming removed 2 bases from V and 6 bases from J; junction bases left unmatched: 5. The germline gives CDR1 MNHEY, CDR2 SVGEGT. Written as DNA, the CDR3 is TGTGCCAGCAGTTACACTAGCGGGAAAGGTGATACGCAGTATTTT. This codes for CASSYTSGKGDTQYF.

This clonotype was counted between two and nine times. The chain's CDR3 is CASSEEWSNSPLHF. The DNA for the CDR3 is TGTGCCAGCAGTGAAGAATGGAGTAATTCACCCCTCCACTTT. The chain combines TRBV6-1 with TRBJ1-6; D uncertain. The CDR3 is 14 amino acids. Trimming cost V 1 base and J 6 bases, with 7 bases left between them. Germline assignment: CDR1 MNHNS and CDR2 SASEGT.

The V and J genes are TRBV2 and TRBJ1-5, with a weak D call TRBD1 (6 bases). The germline V and J ends were trimmed by 3 bases and 1 base, with 10 bases remaining between them. The CDR3 runs to 15 residues. Germline V gives CDR1 SNHLY, CDR2 FYNNEI. The CDR3 sequence is CASSDGTLSNQPQHF. CDR3 nucleotide sequence: TGTGCCAGCAGTGACGGGACACTAAGCAATCAGCCCCAGCATTTT.

This clonotype has just a few counts. J is TRBJ1-2 and V is TRBV19; D remains ambiguous. The germline V and J ends were trimmed by 5 bases and 5 bases, with 9 bases remaining between them. Germline V gene data show CDR1 as LNHDA and CDR2 as SQIVND (reference sequence). This CDR3 comprises 12 residues. This chain's CDR3 is CASSPKSYGYTF. CDR3 in DNA: TGTGCCAGTAGTCCAAAGAGTTATGGCTACACCTTC.

The V gene is TRBV6-2 or TRBV6-3, the J gene TRBJ1-2; D call uncertain. This CDR3 comprises 14 residues. V was trimmed by 5 bases and J by 1 base, leaving 11 bases between them. CDR1 MNHEY and CDR2 SVGEGT come from the germline V gene. CDR3 residues: CASSLLGNNYGYTF. DNA for the CDR3: TGTGCCAGCAGTCTCCTGGGCAATAACTATGGCTACACCTTC.

This rearrangement joins TRBV27 to TRBJ2-7; D is possibly TRBD2 (6 bases). The germline V gene encodes CDR1 MNHEY and CDR2 SMNVEV (reference sequence). Trimming left V 3 bases short and J 4 bases short, with 16 bases between. The CDR3 has 15 residues. DNA of the CDR3: TGTGCCAGCAGTTTCTTTGGGACGGGACTTTACGAGCAGTACTTC. Protein: CASSFFGTGLYEQYF.